The 31 T cell receptor beta chains given below trace back to one sample, sequenced in a study of PD-1 blockade in classical Hodgkin lymphoma. The table came from immunoSEQ multiplex PCR; TCRdb's copy has only in-frame clones and leaves some out. The sample carries 25,000 or so clones, more than 80% recorded once. Noted time point: cycle 4 day 1 (C4D1), after less than 7 weeks of nivolumab. Relapse after autologous stem cell transplantation occurred in every patient, and brentuximab vedotin exposure varied. Magnetic negative selection of thawed PBMCs was the method by which CD4+ T cells were purified. Here the sequenced sample was CD4+ T cells from blood, taken before the fourth cycle of nivolumab. The receptor set was obtained from a human donor with classical Hodgkin lymphoma.

This chain uses TRBV6-5 with TRBJ1-2, with D hard to call. Trimming left V 6 bases short and J 8 bases short, with 10 bases between. This CDR3 is 11 amino acids long. Germline values: CDR1 MNHEY, CDR2 SVGAGI. As DNA, the CDR3 is TGTGCCAGCAGCGGATATGGGGGCTACACCTTC. This sequence encodes CASSGYGGYTF.

This chain links TRBV30 with TRBJ1-3, with D unclear. CDR3 length equals 14 residues. V lost 1 base, J lost 3 bases, and 10 bases lay in between. Germline lookup yields CDR1 GTSNPN and CDR2 SVGIG (reference sequence). CDR3 protein: CAWSASVLGNTIYF. In nucleotides, the CDR3 is TGTGCCTGGAGTGCATCCGTCCTTGGAAACACCATATATTTT.

The chain employs TRBV4-1 and TRBJ2-7, with D maybe TRBD2 (5 bases). This CDR3 region has 14 residues. Looked up from germline, CDR1 is MGHRA and CDR2 is YSYEKL. The V end lost 4 bases, the J end lost 6 bases, and 16 bases lay between the germline ends. The CDR3 reads CASSLDWYEGEQYF. The CDR3 DNA reads as TGCGCCAGCAGCCTAGACTGGTATGAGGGCGAGCAGTACTTC.

The chain employs TRBV7-8 and TRBJ1-1; D ambiguous. CDR1 and CDR2 from the germline V gene are SGHVS and FQNEAQ. The CDR3 sequence is 15 residues long. The V end was cut by 0 bases, the J end by 5 bases, with 13 bases between. The chain's CDR3 is CASSLATQLGTEAFF. The CDR3 nucleotides read TGTGCCAGCAGCTTAGCGACTCAACTTGGGACTGAAGCTTTCTTT.

The genes are TRBV6-5 and TRBJ2-7; D not certain. With 4 bases removed from V and 3 bases from J, the gap between germline ends came to 4 bases. There are 11 residues in the CDR3. Germline V gives CDR1 MNHEY, CDR2 SVGAGI. CDR3: CASSFLYEQYF. The CDR3 DNA reads as TGTGCCAGCAGTTTTCTCTACGAGCAGTACTTC.

The gene calls are TRBV5-1 and TRBJ2-3, with D hard to call. The CDR3 consists of 14 residues. V was cut by 0 bases and J by 3 bases, with 8 bases left in between. CDR1 SGHRS and CDR2 YFSETQ come from the germline V gene. DNA for the CDR3: TGCGCCAGCAGCTTGGCGCTAGATACAGATACGCAGTATTTT. Amino acid sequence: CASSLALDTDTQYF. The entire variable domain, with the rest obtained from reference TRBV5-1 and TRBJ2-3, is as follows: KAGVTQTPRYLIKTRGQQVTLSCSPISGHRSVSWYQQTPGQGLQFLFEYFSETQRNKGNFPGRFSGRQFSNSRSEMNVSTLELGDSALYLCASSLALDTDTQYFGPGTRLTVL.

The J gene is TRBJ2-5, the V gene TRBV28; 12 nucleotides align to TRBD2. The V segment lost 6 bases and the J segment 9 bases; nucleotides outside the gene matches: 14. Germline V lookup: CDR1 MDHEN, CDR2 SYDVKM. There are 16 residues in the CDR3. CDR3 amino acids: CASSTGTSGSVGAQYF. CDR3 coding DNA: TGTGCCAGCAGCACCGGGACTAGCGGGTCAGTGGGGGCCCAGTACTTC.

This clone was picked up a small number of times. This chain uses TRBV2 with TRBJ1-2, with 7 bases matching TRBD1. Germline CDR1 is SNHLY and CDR2 is FYNNEI. The CDR3 is 15 residues long. Unmatched junction bases numbered 5, after V lost 4 bases and J lost 0 bases. CDR3 protein: CASSGPGGANYGYTF. The CDR3 DNA reads as TGTGCCAGCAGTGGCCCAGGGGGAGCTAACTATGGCTACACCTTC.

The V and J genes are TRBV9 and TRBJ1-1; D is ambiguous. The germline V gene has CDR1 SGDLS and CDR2 YYNGEE. This CDR3 comprises 15 residues. Between the trimmed V and J ends, which lost 3 bases and 2 bases, there was a span of 14 bases. In nucleotides, the CDR3 is TGTGCCAGCAGCGAAGAGACGTTCGCTAACACTGAAGCTTTCTTT. Amino acid sequence: CASSEETFANTEAFF.

The chain combines TRBV10-3 with TRBJ2-1, with D maybe TRBD1 (6 bases). This CDR3 has 16 residues. V was cut by 0 bases and J by 13 bases, with 22 bases left in between. Germline lookup yields CDR1 ENHRY and CDR2 SYGVKD. The CDR3 loop reads CAISESFDRSGKGQFF. CDR3 in DNA: TGTGCCATCAGTGAGTCTTTCGACAGGTCGGGAAAAGGCCAGTTCTTC.

The chain couples TRBV30 to TRBJ2-7; TRBD2 matches 7 bases. The CDR3 loop spans 13 amino acids. The J segment lost 4 bases and the V segment lost 1 base, leaving 4 bases of the junction unmatched. CDR1 and CDR2 from the germline V gene are GTSNPN and SVGIG (reference sequence). CDR3 nucleotides: TGTGCCTGGAGTGGAAGGGGAGGGTACGAGCAGTACTTC. Its protein is CAWSGRGGYEQYF.

The gene calls are TRBV6-1 and TRBJ1-5, with 7 bases that match TRBD1. Unmatched junction bases numbered 4, after V lost 4 bases and J lost 1 base. From germline, CDR1 is MNHNS and CDR2 SASEGT. This CDR3 is 15 amino acids long. CDR3 bases: TGTGCCAGCAGTGCGGACAGGTCGAGCAATCAGCCCCAGCATTTT. The encoded protein is CASSADRSSNQPQHF.

The chain employs TRBV19 and TRBJ2-7; perhaps TRBD2 as D (5 bases). Germline V CDR1 and CDR2: LNHDA, SQIVND (reference sequence). Deletions cut 2 bases from V and 2 bases from J, with 10 bases between. The CDR3 contains 14 residues. The CDR3 DNA sequence: TGTGCCAGTAGTATATCGGCGAGGGCCTACGAGCAGTACTTC. It specifies CASSISARAYEQYF.

J is TRBJ1-1 and V is TRBV11-2; no firm D call. Germline loops: CDR1 SGHAT, CDR2 FQNNGV. Trimming shortened V by 6 bases and J by 10 bases, and 18 bases separated the two germline ends. This CDR3 region has 13 residues. The CDR3, as DNA: TGTGCCAGCAGTCGATCGGCCGGGATGACAGCTTTCTTT. This encodes CASSRSAGMTAFF.

CDR3 amino acids: CASSQGTRLSRGGYTF. The DNA of the CDR3 is TGCGCCAGCAGCCAAGGGACACGTCTTTCGAGGGGTGGCTACACCTTC. The chain uses TRBV4-3 and TRBJ1-2, with TRBD1 as a possible D gene (5 bases). V lost 1 base and J 7 bases, leaving 19 bases between the germline ends. The CDR3 covers 16 residues. The germline gives CDR1 LGHNA, CDR2 YSLEER.

V usage is TRBV7-9 and J usage is TRBJ1-1; TRBD1 matches 7 bases. Germline V gene sequence: CDR1 SEHNR, CDR2 FQNEAQ (reference sequence). The CDR3 runs to 12 residues. After removal of 5 bases from V and 8 bases from J, the junction contained 5 bases not matched to a gene. The CDR3 DNA follows: TGTGCCAGCAGCCAGGGGACAGCGGAAGCTTTCTTT. Its protein product is CASSQGTAEAFF.

The chain couples TRBV6-1 to TRBJ2-1, with TRBD2 matching 8 bases. Germline V gene data show CDR1 as MNHNS and CDR2 as SASEGT. The CDR3 has 14 amino acids. V lost 8 bases to trimming and J lost 7 bases; unmatched junction nucleotides: 10. CDR3 loop: CASRSGRGGNEQFF. CDR3 DNA sequence: TGTGCCAGCCGGAGCGGGAGAGGGGGGAATGAGCAGTTCTTC.

The genes are TRBV28 and TRBJ2-1, with D perhaps matching TRBD1 or TRBD2 (7 bases each). There are 14 residues in the CDR3. Trimming cost V 2 bases and J 15 bases, with 20 bases left between them. The germline V gene encodes CDR1 MDHEN and CDR2 SYDVKM. The CDR3 protein is CASSLVEQGRDRFF. The CDR3 DNA sequence: TGTGCCAGCAGTTTAGTGGAACAGGGGAGGGATCGGTTCTTC.

The chain has TRBV6-6 and TRBJ1-1; 9 nucleotides match TRBD1. V was clipped by 1 base and J by 2 bases; unmatched bases: 5. Germline CDR1 reads MNHNY; CDR2 reads SVGAGI (reference sequence). The CDR3 contains 16 residues. CDR3 sequence reads: CASSYYRGLVNTEAFF. CDR3 nucleotide sequence: TGTGCCAGCAGTTACTACAGGGGGCTGGTAAACACTGAAGCTTTCTTT.

The chain recombines TRBV30 with TRBJ1-3; tentatively, D is TRBD1 (5 bases). CDR1 is GTSNPN and CDR2 is SVGIG in the germline V gene (reference sequence). The CDR3 totals 15 residues. The V and J ends lost 2 bases and 0 bases respectively, with 11 bases between them. The CDR3 here is CAWSRDGTSGNTIYF. The DNA of the CDR3 is TGTGCCTGGAGTAGGGACGGCACCTCTGGAAACACCATATATTTT. Based on the CDR3 plus reference TRBV30 and TRBJ1-3, the full variable domain is SQTIHQWPATLVQPVGSPLSLECTVEGTSNPNLYWYRQAAGRGLQLLFYSVGIGQISSEVPQNLSASRPQDRQFILSSKKLLLSDSGFYLCAWSRDGTSGNTIYFGEGSWLTVV.

The V call is TRBV7-6, the J call TRBJ2-1; 8 positions match TRBD2. The CDR3 runs 15 residues. In germline, CDR1 is SGHVS, CDR2 FNYEAQ. The trim removed 5 bases at V and 1 base at J, leaving 4 bases unmatched. In DNA, the CDR3 is TGTGCCAGCAGCCCTGCGGGAGGATCCTACAATGAGCAGTTCTTC. This sequence encodes CASSPAGGSYNEQFF.

The V and J genes are TRBV10-3 and TRBJ1-5; TRBD1 aligns across 8 bases. Losses at the gene ends were 10 bases for V and 3 bases for J; bases not matched to a gene: 8. The V gene's germline CDR1 is ENHRY and CDR2 SYGVKD. CDR3 length: 14 residues. The CDR3 bases are TGTGCCACCTCCGGGACAGGAGACAATCAGCCCCAGCATTTT. Residues: CATSGTGDNQPQHF.

The V gene is TRBV29-1, the J gene TRBJ2-5; TRBD2 matches 9 bases. Germline loops: CDR1 SQVTM, CDR2 ANQGSEA. This CDR3 region has 20 residues. Trimming cost V 1 base and J 7 bases; bases outside gene matches: 25. The CDR3 reads CSVEGATTNLRREGRGTQYF. In DNA, the CDR3 is TGCAGCGTTGAAGGCGCCACCACAAACTTAAGGCGGGAGGGGAGGGGGACCCAGTACTTC.

This clone was counted between two and nine times. J is TRBJ1-2 and V is TRBV27, with TRBD1 matching 8 bases. The CDR3 is 14 amino acids. CDR1 is MNHEY, CDR2 SMNVEV, per germline (reference sequence). After removal of 5 bases from V and 8 bases from J, the junction contained 10 bases not matched to a gene. The CDR3 loop reads CASSTRTGSGGYTF. DNA of the CDR3: TGTGCCAGCAGTACCCGGACAGGGTCGGGAGGCTACACCTTC.

This clone was seen just once. This chain connects TRBV29-1 to TRBJ2-2; tentatively, D is TRBD2 (7 bases). Germline V gene data show CDR1 as SQVTM and CDR2 as ANQGSEA. This CDR3 spans 15 amino acids. Trimming took off 4 bases at V and 5 bases at J, with 17 bases between the two ends. DNA of the CDR3: TGCAGCGTTGTGGGGGGCGGGAGATTAACCGGGGAGCTGTTTTTT. Translating gives CSVVGGGRLTGELFF.

The genes are TRBV18 and TRBJ1-1, with D perhaps TRBD1 (6 bases). The CDR3 is 14 amino acids. Per germline, CDR1 KGHSH and CDR2 LQKENI. V was trimmed by 5 bases and J by 5 bases, leaving 15 bases between them. CDR3 amino acids: CASSVQGESTEAFF. The CDR3 DNA is TGTGCCAGCTCAGTACAGGGCGAGAGTACTGAAGCTTTCTTT.

The J gene is TRBJ1-5, the V gene TRBV10-3; the match to TRBD1 covers 7 bases. Germline CDR1 ENHRY, CDR2 SYGVKD. The V and J ends lost 11 bases and 5 bases, in that order; junction bases with no gene match: 12. The CDR3 runs to 14 residues. CDR3 amino acids: CASNRDSIYQPQHF. The CDR3 nucleotides read TGTGCCTCCAACCGGGACAGTATTTATCAGCCCCAGCATTTT.

The rearrangement uses TRBV27 and TRBJ1-1; D not certain. The CDR3 is 13 amino acids. Trimming took off 2 bases at V and 5 bases at J, with 9 bases between the two ends. Germline assignment: CDR1 MNHEY and CDR2 SMNVEV (reference sequence). CDR3 residues: CASSLQGRTEAFF. In nucleotides, the CDR3 is TGTGCCAGCAGTTTACAAGGGAGGACTGAAGCTTTCTTT.

The chain combines TRBV7-9 with TRBJ2-1; TRBD2 might be the D (6 bases). V gave up 1 base and J gave up 10 bases, with 17 bases separating them. CDR3 length: 15 amino acids. The germline V gene has CDR1 SEHNR and CDR2 FQNEAQ (reference sequence). CDR3 nucleotide sequence: TGTGCCAGCAGCTTAGGCGGGAAACGGGGAGAGGAGCAGTTCTTC. The encoded protein is CASSLGGKRGEEQFF. Variable domain in full (rest from reference TRBV7-9 and TRBJ2-1): DTGVSQNPRHKITKRGQNVTFRCDPISEHNRLYWYRQTLGQGPEFLTYFQNEAQLEKSRLLSDRFSAERPKGSFSTLEIQRTEQGDSAMYLCASSLGGKRGEEQFFGPGTRLTVL.

This chain links TRBV11-2 with TRBJ2-7; 7 nucleotides agree with TRBD1. The CDR3 runs to 15 residues. The V segment lost 5 bases and the J segment 6 bases; nucleotides outside the gene matches: 13. Germline CDR1 SGHAT, CDR2 FQNNGV. CDR3 bases: TGTGCCAGCAGCACAGGGGTAGCGACGTTGCGCGAGCAGTACTTC. Its protein product is CASSTGVATLREQYF. The whole variable domain, filled in from reference TRBV11-2 and TRBJ2-7, reads EAGVAQSPRYKIIEKRQSVAFWCNPISGHATLYWYQQILGQGPKLLIQFQNNGVVDDSQLPKDRFSAERLKGVDSTLKIQPAKLEDSAVYLCASSTGVATLREQYFGPGTRLTVT.

V usage is TRBV13 and J usage is TRBJ2-3; 8 bases map to TRBD2. The CDR3 has 17 amino acids. Germline CDR1 PRHDT, CDR2 FYEKMQ (reference sequence). The V and J ends lost 5 bases and 0 bases, in that order; junction bases with no gene match: 10. This CDR3 reads CASSPSGWIASTDTQYF. CDR3 bases: TGTGCCAGCAGCCCTAGCGGGTGGATCGCTAGCACAGATACGCAGTATTTT.